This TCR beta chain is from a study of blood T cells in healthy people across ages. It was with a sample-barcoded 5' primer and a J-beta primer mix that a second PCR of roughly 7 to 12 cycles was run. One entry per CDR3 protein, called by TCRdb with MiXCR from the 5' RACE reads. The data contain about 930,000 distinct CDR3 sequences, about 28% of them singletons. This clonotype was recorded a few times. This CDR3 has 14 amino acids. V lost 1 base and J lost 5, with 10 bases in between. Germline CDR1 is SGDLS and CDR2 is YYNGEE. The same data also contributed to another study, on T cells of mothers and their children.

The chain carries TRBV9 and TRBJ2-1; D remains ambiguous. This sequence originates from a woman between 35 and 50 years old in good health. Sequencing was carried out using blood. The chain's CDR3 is CASSVNARNNEQFF. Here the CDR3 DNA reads TGTGCCAGCAGCGTAAATGCTAGGAACAATGAGCAGTTCTTC.